The entry below gives a single T cell receptor beta chain sequence along with its context. TCRdb re-derived calls from the RT-PCR reads in MiXCR, one entry per CDR3 protein. Here the sample spans approximately 720,000 distinct CDR3 sequences, 12% to 15% being singletons. The germline V gene has CDR1 SGHTA and CDR2 FQGTGA. Trimming took 3 bases from V and 7 from J, leaving 9 bases between them. This CDR3 is 13 amino acids long. The TCR originated in a female donor in good health, serving as a healthy control. The chain couples TRBV7-3 to TRBJ2-2; D is unresolved. The material sequenced was memory CD4+ T cells from blood. The CDR3 DNA is TGTGCCAGCAGCTTCGGGTCGAACGGGGAGCTGTTTTTT. Its translation: CASSFGSNGELFF.